The T cell receptor (beta chain) under discussion was sequenced for a study of cytomegalovirus exposure and HLA in healthy donors. Study-wide results and limits: In a later analysis, at a false discovery rate of 0.05, approximately 18,000 TCR beta sequences were associated with HLA alleles. It was taken for granted in presence/absence analyses that sequencing depth across donors was roughly uniform.

PCR involved 60 Vbeta and 13 Jbeta primers. Clones were read by immunoSEQ multiplex PCR, and TCRdb kept only the in-frame ones, dropping some. Of 100,000 to 150,000 clones listed, roughly 88% were seen once; the top ten hold around 1.7%. V shed 6 bases and J shed 8 bases, with 8 bases lying between them. The CDR3 covers 12 residues. In germline, CDR1 is SGHTA, CDR2 FQGNSA. A word on this clone: What it binds is not known.

The specimen was PBMCs. The clonotype was recovered from a boy younger than 18 in good health and CMV-seronegative. The chain has TRBV7-2 and TRBJ1-6, with D perhaps matching TRBD1 (6 bases). The CDR3 DNA reads TGTGCCAGCAGGAAGGGGGATTCACCCCTCCACTTT. Its translation is CASRKGDSPLHF.